The rows below give T cell receptor beta chains drawn from one sample of a study of chemoradiotherapy in HPV16-positive cancers. Libraries were prepared by immunoSEQ multiplex PCR; TCRdb keeps only in-frame clonotypes and omits some of them. Among 6,000 to 9,500 clones listed, roughly four fifths were seen once. The sequenced sample was tumor tissue, obtained from a patient who underwent chemoradiotherapy. The receptors were gathered from a human donor with HPV-associated anogenital cancer. CDR3s leave out the opening cysteine and the closing phenylalanine or tryptophan.

cdr3_aa j_call v_call
ASSQEAGAGANVLT TRBJ2-6 TRBV4-3
ASNPRDETVNTEAF TRBJ1-1 TRBV19
ASRLAGGAKETQY TRBJ2-5 TRBV6-1
ASSSGGGVATNEKLF TRBJ1-4 TRBV5-4
ASSLGRTNSYEQY TRBJ2-7 TRBV7-9
ASSPTGFTEAF TRBJ1-1 TRBV6-1
ASSLRGTGDEKLF TRBJ1-4 TRBV7-9
SVGGQQGVGYT TRBJ1-2 TRBV29-1
AWSVAGLNQPQH TRBJ1-5 TRBV30
ASSTAGRSSYNEQF TRBJ2-1 TRBV5-4
ASTRQGIGTEAF TRBJ1-1 TRBV19
ASSSDGINTEAF TRBJ1-1 TRBV7-9
SVEDPGGLYEQY TRBJ2-7 TRBV29-1
ASSLTGRGAETQY TRBJ2-5 TRBV5-1
ASSQVATGWNYGYT TRBJ1-2 TRBV4-1
ASKGQRNTEAF TRBJ1-1 TRBV2
ASSQDWTGGGYT TRBJ1-2 TRBV4-3
SVDRRNYGYT TRBJ1-2 TRBV29-1
ASRPSGQVAEQF TRBJ2-1 TRBV28
AWSDRRRGANVLT TRBJ2-6 TRBV30
ASSLDRTDTQY TRBJ2-3 TRBV5-1
AWSPNFANTGELF TRBJ2-2 TRBV30
ASTNLGNTEAF TRBJ1-1 TRBV6-1
ASTLGDQPQH TRBJ1-5 TRBV28
ASSFDRGETQY TRBJ2-5 TRBV5-1
ASSPGSTGNTIY TRBJ1-3 TRBV7-8
ASRQDGTSNQPQH TRBJ1-5 TRBV6-5
ASSIMPANYGYT TRBJ1-2 TRBV19
ASIPPVEAEAF TRBJ1-1 TRBV2
ASTPHRTDLGELF TRBJ2-2 TRBV19
ASRPTLGGTGELF TRBJ2-2 TRBV14
ASSFPGSAGYT TRBJ1-2 TRBV6-5
ASRGQNSGAYGYT TRBJ1-2 TRBV6-6